This TCR beta chain is drawn from a study of cytomegalovirus exposure and HLA in healthy donors. The donors comprised healthy bone marrow donors. The CDR3 is 20 amino acids. With 60 Vbeta and 13 Jbeta primers, the PCR was carried out. The table came from immunoSEQ multiplex PCR; TCRdb's copy has only in-frame clones and leaves some out. This sample carries roughly 170,000 clones, almost 85% of them seen once, and the ten largest clones take approximately 0.98%. Remarks on this clone: Its antigen is still unknown.

Overall study findings and caveats: Usually a TCR sequence was rare, but some public TCRs were found in many donors. Highest at DRB1 and lowest at HLA-C, TCR association rates differed among HLA loci in a later analysis.

The sequenced material came from PBMCs. V and J are TRBV21-1 and TRBJ1-1; TRBD1, the table's D call, was not compared with the DNA. TRBV21-1 is classified as a pseudogene. The source of this sequence is a man aged 25 to 40 in good health and CMV-seronegative. CDR3 residues: CASSVRGPENDLIGNTEAFF. The CDR3 nucleotides are TGTGCCAGCAGCGTCAGGGGGCCAGAGAACGACTTAATTGGGAACACTGAAGCTTTCTTT.